These 15 T cell receptor beta chains originate from one sample sequenced in a study of cytomegalovirus exposure and HLA in healthy donors (dated by TCRdb to about 2017). Libraries were made using the immunoSEQ multiplex PCR assay. TCRdb re-hosts the immuneACCESS table, in-frame sequences only. Its copies lack some clones; in the studies checked, an unresolved V gene accounts for under half of them, and the cause for the rest is not known. A total of roughly 43,000 clones appear in this sample, approximately 93% of them only once. The top ten hold over 2% of the sample. The sample comprised PBMCs. The receptors stem from a woman under 30 in good health and CMV-seronegative.

V is TRBV19 and J is TRBJ1-2; D gene unclear. Trimming stripped 5 bases from V and 4 bases from J, with 11 bases between. The CDR3 contains 13 residues. Germline CDR1 is LNHDA and CDR2 is SQIVND (reference sequence). The CDR3 DNA reads TGTGCCAGTAGTGCAGGTTCTATCTATGGCTACACCTTC. As protein: CASSAGSIYGYTF.

This clone showed up just once. The chain carries TRBV29-1 and TRBJ1-1, with 7 positions matching TRBD1. CDR1 and CDR2 (germline): SQVTM, ANQGSEA. The CDR3 has 13 amino acids. V shed 6 bases, J shed 0 bases, and the junction held 4 bases outside the gene matches. CDR3 coding DNA: TGCAGCGTCTTGGACAGGATGAACACTGAAGCTTTCTTT. This encodes CSVLDRMNTEAFF.

The V gene is TRBV9, the J gene TRBJ2-3; a possible D gene is TRBD1 (6 bases). Looked up from germline, CDR1 is SGDLS and CDR2 is YYNGEE. V lost 3 bases and J 0 bases, leaving 11 bases between the germline ends. The CDR3 is 15 amino acids. CDR3 region: CASSADRISTDTQYF. The DNA for the CDR3 is TGTGCCAGCAGCGCCGACAGGATTAGCACAGATACGCAGTATTTT.

The chain employs TRBV5-6 and TRBJ2-5, with 8 bases aligning to TRBD2. Trimming cost V 4 bases and J 2 bases; bases outside gene matches: 4. CDR1 is SGHDT, CDR2 YYEEEE, per germline. CDR3 length: 14 amino acids. The CDR3, as DNA: TGTGCCAGCAGCGCGGTAGCGGGACAAGAGACCCAGTACTTC. This sequence encodes CASSAVAGQETQYF. The whole variable domain, remainder taken from reference TRBV5-6 and TRBJ2-5, is DAGVTQSPTHLIKTRGQQVTLRCSPKSGHDTVSWYQQALGQGPQFIFQYYEEEERQRGNFPDRFSGHQFPNYSSELNVNALLLGDSALYLCASSAVAGQETQYFGPGTRLLVL.

V gene TRBV2 combines with J gene TRBJ1-5; no clear D gene. The CDR3 has 13 residues. CDR1 and CDR2 from the germline V gene are SNHLY and FYNNEI. Trimming removed 4 bases from V and 6 bases from J, with 10 bases in between. The CDR3 DNA sequence: TGTGCCAGCAGTGGGGATGGGAGTCAGCCCCAGCATTTT. Residues: CASSGDGSQPQHF.

J is TRBJ2-2 and V is TRBV28, with D possibly matching TRBD1 (6 bases). Germline V gene sequence: CDR1 MDHEN, CDR2 SYDVKM. The CDR3 is 17 residues long. Trimming pared 6 bases from V and 1 base from J, leaving 18 bases between. CDR3 amino acids: CASSPYPQGRNTGELFF. The CDR3, as DNA: TGTGCCAGCAGCCCCTATCCACAGGGTAGGAACACCGGGGAGCTGTTTTTT.

This clone was counted only a few times. This chain joins TRBV6-1 and TRBJ1-6; D is perhaps TRBD1 (5 bases). V gave up 6 bases and J gave up 7 bases, with 16 bases separating them. The CDR3 is 15 residues long. The V gene's germline CDR1 is MNHNS and CDR2 SASEGT. This chain's CDR3 is CASSRTPTQNSPLHF. Here the CDR3 DNA reads TGTGCCAGCAGCCGGACACCCACGCAGAATTCACCCCTCCACTTT.

J is TRBJ2-1 and V is TRBV18; perhaps TRBD1 as D (6 bases). The CDR3 has 12 amino acids. Germline assignment: CDR1 KGHSH and CDR2 LQKENI. V was clipped by 9 bases and J by 8 bases, with 14 bases between them. DNA of the CDR3: TGTGCCAGTCTACAGGGTGGGGATGAGCAGTTCTTC. Amino acid sequence: CASLQGGDEQFF.

The chain has TRBV7-2 and TRBJ1-5, with 8 bases fitting TRBD1. This CDR3 has 15 amino acids. V shed 1 base, J shed 6 bases, and the junction held 5 bases outside the gene matches. CDR1 SGHTA and CDR2 FQGNSA come from the germline V gene. The CDR3 loop reads CASSLDAGGGQPQHF. CDR3 sequence (DNA): TGTGCCAGCAGCTTAGACGCAGGGGGCGGTCAGCCCCAGCATTTT.

Notes on this clone: The same CDR3 is also encoded by other DNA sequences in this sample. This rearrangement joins TRBV10-3 to TRBJ2-7, with 9 bases fitting TRBD1. V trimming: 10 bases; J trimming: 4 bases; junction bases outside the gene matches: 17. Looked up from germline, CDR1 is ENHRY and CDR2 is SYGVKD. This CDR3 has 16 amino acids. CDR3 region: CATRDRARSGTYEQYF. In DNA form, the CDR3 reads TGTGCCACCCGGGACAGGGCAAGATCGGGTACGTACGAGCAGTACTTC.

The chain uses TRBV4-1 and TRBJ2-1; 11 nucleotides line up with TRBD2. Trimming cost V 1 base and J 1 base; bases outside gene matches: 3. The CDR3 runs 17 residues. Germline CDR1 and CDR2: MGHRA and YSYEKL. Written as DNA, the CDR3 is TGCGCCAGCAGCCAAGGGGTAGCGGGAGGGTCCTACAATGAGCAGTTCTTC. This codes for CASSQGVAGGSYNEQFF.

This clone was detected a few times. This chain joins TRBV27 and TRBJ2-7, with D maybe TRBD2 (6 bases). Germline V gene data show CDR1 as MNHEY and CDR2 as SMNVEV (reference sequence). The CDR3 runs 14 residues. The V gene lost 7 bases and the J gene lost 0 bases, with 13 bases spanning the gap. The CDR3 coding sequence is TGTGCCAGCAAGCGCGGGGCAAGCTCCTACGAGCAGTACTTC. Amino acid sequence: CASKRGASSYEQYF.

The chain employs TRBV28 and TRBJ1-5; D remains ambiguous. CDR3 length: 15 amino acids. Germline loops: CDR1 MDHEN, CDR2 SYDVKM. Trimming took off 2 bases at V and 4 bases at J, with 12 bases between the two ends. This CDR3 reads CASSLGDYVNQPQHF. CDR3 nucleotides: TGTGCCAGCAGTTTAGGAGACTACGTTAATCAGCCCCAGCATTTT.

The chain has TRBV6-5 and TRBJ1-1; D may be TRBD1 (5 bases). The CDR3 runs to 14 residues. The V end was cut by 6 bases, the J end by 1 base, with 12 bases between. Germline loops: CDR1 MNHEY, CDR2 SVGAGI. DNA for the CDR3: TGTGCCAGCAGCCCAGGGTCGTGGAACACTGAAGCTTTCTTT. The encoded protein is CASSPGSWNTEAFF.

The chain carries TRBV10-3 and TRBJ1-5; 12 nucleotides match TRBD1. In germline, CDR1 is ENHRY, CDR2 SYGVKD. Unmatched junction bases numbered 12, after V lost 5 bases and J lost 7 bases. The CDR3 sequence is 17 residues long. The CDR3 reads CAISPGQGAVVGQPQHF. The CDR3 coding sequence is TGTGCCATCAGTCCGGGACAGGGGGCGGTGGTTGGACAGCCCCAGCATTTT.